What follows are 6 T cell receptor beta chains derived from one specimen sequenced in a study of shared clonotypes between healthy human individuals. Repertoires were generated with immunoSEQ multiplex PCR, while TCRdb's copy carries only in-frame clones and drops some. Counted here are roughly 2,500,000 clones, 80% to 95% occurring once; the ten biggest clones make up about 0.39%. Material: naive CD4+ T cells from PBMCs. Subset of the sample: CD45RA+ positively selected. These receptors came from a man between 18 and 29 years old in good health. Some clones in this sample may be carry-over from other donors' samples.

V and J are TRBV5-6 and TRBJ2-7; 10 nucleotides line up with TRBD2. The CDR3 is 14 amino acids. J gave up 4 bases and V 4 bases, and 5 bases lay outside the gene matches. The germline gives CDR1 SGHDT, CDR2 YYEEEE. The DNA for the CDR3 is TGTGCCAGCAGCCCCGGACTAGCGGATTACGAGCAGTACTTC. Its protein is CASSPGLADYEQYF. The full variable domain, rest sourced from reference TRBV5-6 and TRBJ2-7, is DAGVTQSPTHLIKTRGQQVTLRCSPKSGHDTVSWYQQALGQGPQFIFQYYEEEERQRGNFPDRFSGHQFPNYSSELNVNALLLGDSALYLCASSPGLADYEQYFGPGTRLTVT.

The count of this clone is one. CDR3 in amino acids: CASSVRGDRSYNEQFF. CDR3 coding DNA: TGTGCCAGCAGCGTACGCGGGGATCGATCCTACAATGAGCAGTTCTTC. The chain links TRBV9 to TRBJ2-1; tentative D call: TRBD2 (6 bases). Germline V gene sequence: CDR1 SGDLS, CDR2 YYNGEE. CDR3 size: 16 residues. V was clipped by 1 base and J by 1 base, with 12 bases between them.

The count of this clone is one. The chain uses TRBV19 and TRBJ2-5; 7 positions match TRBD2. The CDR3 covers 14 residues. CDR1 is LNHDA and CDR2 is SQIVND in the germline V gene (reference sequence). With V trimmed by 3 bases and J by 0 bases, 1 base remained unmatched. This CDR3 reads CASSIGRDQETQYF. The CDR3 nucleotides are TGTGCCAGTAGTATTGGGAGGGACCAAGAGACCCAGTACTTC.

The gene calls are TRBV15 and TRBJ2-7, with TRBD2 matching over 11 bases. V shed 5 bases and J 4 bases; nucleotides not matched to a gene: 4. CDR3 size: 14 residues. Germline assignment: CDR1 LNHNV and CDR2 YYDKDF (reference sequence). This chain's CDR3 is CATSVLAGGYEQYF. CDR3 DNA: TGTGCCACCAGCGTCCTAGCGGGGGGATACGAGCAGTACTTC.

The table lists this clone with a count of one. The rearrangement joins TRBV29-1 to TRBJ2-1, with D unclear. CDR1 is SQVTM, CDR2 ANQGSEA, per germline. Trimming left V 5 bases short and J 4 bases short, with 6 bases between. CDR3 length: 11 residues. CDR3 sequence (DNA): TGCAGCGTTCTCGGATACAATGAGCAGTTCTTC. This gives the protein CSVLGYNEQFF.

Concerning this clone itself: Other DNA sequences of this sample code for an identical CDR3. This rearrangement joins TRBV5-1 to TRBJ2-1, with D perhaps TRBD2 (5 bases). Germline V gives CDR1 SGHRS, CDR2 YFSETQ. The CDR3 sequence is 15 residues long. The V end was cut by 0 bases, the J end by 0 bases, with 7 bases between. Written as DNA, the CDR3 is TGCGCCAGCAGCTTGGTGGGAGACTCCTACAATGAGCAGTTCTTC. Amino acid sequence: CASSLVGDSYNEQFF. The full variable domain, completed using reference TRBV5-1 and TRBJ2-1, is KAGVTQTPRYLIKTRGQQVTLSCSPISGHRSVSWYQQTPGQGLQFLFEYFSETQRNKGNFPGRFSGRQFSNSRSEMNVSTLELGDSALYLCASSLVGDSYNEQFFGPGTRLTVL.